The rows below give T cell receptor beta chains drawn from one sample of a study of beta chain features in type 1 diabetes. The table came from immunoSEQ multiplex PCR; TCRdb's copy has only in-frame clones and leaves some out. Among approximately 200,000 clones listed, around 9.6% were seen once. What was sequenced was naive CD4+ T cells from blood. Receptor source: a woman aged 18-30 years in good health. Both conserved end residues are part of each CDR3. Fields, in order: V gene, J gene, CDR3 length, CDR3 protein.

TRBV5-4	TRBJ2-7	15	CASSDGTSGNYEQYF
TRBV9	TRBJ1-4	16	CASSVAQGPTNEKLFF
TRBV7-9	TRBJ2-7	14	CASSRDRGLYEQYF
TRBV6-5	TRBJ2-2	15	CASRLWTENTGELFF
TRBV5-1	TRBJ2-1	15	CASSLGDSTYNEQFF
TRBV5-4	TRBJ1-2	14	CAIPRQGPNYGYTF
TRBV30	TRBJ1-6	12	CAWSRANSPLHF
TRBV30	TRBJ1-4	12	CATGQGNEKLFF
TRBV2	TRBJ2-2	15	CATKGLAGATGELFF
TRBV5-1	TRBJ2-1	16	CASSLQLAGFGNEQFF
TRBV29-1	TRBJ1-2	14	CSAPRQGGGYGYTF
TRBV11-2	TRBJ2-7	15	CASSSILGRAYEQYF
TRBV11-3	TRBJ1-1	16	CASSSTETDLNTEAFF
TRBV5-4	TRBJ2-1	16	CASSLAGTSGYNEQFF
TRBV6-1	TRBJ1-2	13	CASSDRGRGGYTF
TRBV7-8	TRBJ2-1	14	CASSLATRENEQFF
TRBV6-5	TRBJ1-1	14	CASSYDRVATEAFF